These 31 T cell receptor beta chains were all obtained from the same sample, sequenced in a study of tumor-infiltrating lymphocytes in localized non-small cell lung cancer. Sequencing used immunoSEQ multiplex PCR; TCRdb keeps in-frame clones, though not all of them. The data contain some 8,100 clones, roughly 63% of them singletons. Material for sequencing was uninvolved lung tissue not adjacent to the tumor. All receptors come from a human donor with non-small cell lung cancer.

The table lists this clone with a few counts. The chain has TRBV19 and TRBJ2-5; 10 bases agree with TRBD2. The CDR3 covers 15 residues. J gave up 5 bases and V 9 bases, and 12 bases lay outside the gene matches. Germline-derived CDR1 and CDR2 are LNHDA and SQIVND (reference sequence). CDR3 nucleotide sequence: TGTGCCAGCTCATACACAGCGGGGGGGCGGGAGACCCAGTACTTC. This encodes CASSYTAGGRETQYF.

The CDR3 spells CSVAPQLEAEAFF. The CDR3 DNA reads TGCAGCGTTGCACCACAGCTCGAGGCTGAAGCTTTCTTT. The chain links TRBV29-1 to TRBJ1-1; no reliable D call. The V end was cut by 4 bases, the J end by 6 bases, with 15 bases between. The CDR3 loop spans 13 amino acids. CDR1 is SQVTM and CDR2 is ANQGSEA in the germline V gene.

This clone showed up just a few times. The chain links TRBV2 to TRBJ1-1, with D tentatively TRBD1 (5 bases). V was cut by 5 bases and J by 0 bases, with 10 bases left in between. CDR3 length equals 14 residues. The germline gives CDR1 SNHLY, CDR2 FYNNEI. In nucleotides, the CDR3 is TGTGCCAGCAGTTCAGGGTTCATGAACACTGAAGCTTTCTTT. Its protein product is CASSSGFMNTEAFF.

To note about this clone: At one of its ends the junction is not consistent with the germline gene, which may arise from a read error. As DNA, the CDR3 is TGTGCCAGCAGCTTGGGGGATCAGCCGGACCTCTTC. This encodes CASSLGDQPDLF. The chain employs TRBV4-2 and TRBJ1-2; perhaps TRBD1 as D (5 bases). The CDR3 contains 12 residues. The germline V gene has CDR1 LGHNA and CDR2 YNFKEQ.

The chain has TRBV6-1 and TRBJ1-5; D is unresolved. Germline values: CDR1 MNHNS, CDR2 SASEGT. This CDR3 is built from 13 residues. V lost 11 bases and J lost 11, with 22 bases in between. The DNA of the CDR3 is TGTGCCGGGTCCACAACCACTTCGCAGGCCCAGCATTTT. It codes for CAGSTTTSQAQHF.

This clone is classed as medium-sized. This chain links TRBV5-1 with TRBJ2-5; D possibly matches TRBD1 or TRBD2 (5 bases each). The germline V gene encodes CDR1 SGHRS and CDR2 YFSETQ. Trimming took off 2 bases at V and 5 bases at J, with 10 bases between the two ends. This CDR3 comprises 13 residues. DNA for the CDR3: TGCGCCAGCAGCTTTGGGGGATCGGAGACCCAGTACTTC. Residues: CASSFGGSETQYF.

This clone has only one observation. The rearrangement joins TRBV2 to TRBJ1-2; 7 bases fit TRBD1. The CDR3 is 13 residues long. The V gene end was trimmed by 4 bases and the J gene end by 4 bases; junction bases not matched to a gene: 3. The germline V gene has CDR1 SNHLY and CDR2 FYNNEI. Here the CDR3 DNA reads TGTGCCAGCAGTGCAGGGACAGTCTATGGCTACACCTTC. Its translation is CASSAGTVYGYTF.

V gene TRBV5-1 combines with J gene TRBJ2-7; D is possibly TRBD2 (6 bases). This CDR3 contains 13 residues. CDR1 SGHRS and CDR2 YFSETQ come from the germline V gene. With 4 bases removed from V and 7 bases from J, the gap between germline ends came to 15 bases. The CDR3 DNA reads TGCGCCAGCAGCGACGGGACTTACAAGGAGCAGTACTTC. Translation: CASSDGTYKEQYF.

Within the sample, this clone is medium-sized. The junction differs from germline at one of its ends, possibly a read error. V is TRBV5-4 and J is TRBJ1-2; D not resolved. Germline CDR1 SGHNT, CDR2 YYREEE (reference sequence). This CDR3 spans 12 amino acids. CDR3 bases: TGTGCCAGCAGCTTGGGGGATCAGCCGGACCTCTTC. Its protein is CASSLGDQPDLF.

This clone ranks as medium-sized. This chain links TRBV9 with TRBJ1-2, with 11 positions matching TRBD1. The CDR3 length is 16 residues. CDR1 and CDR2 (germline): SGDLS, YYNGEE. The ends lost 3 bases at V and 3 bases at J; junction bases unmatched: 7. This CDR3 reads CASSASPGQGDYGYTF. As DNA, the CDR3 is TGTGCCAGCAGCGCTAGCCCGGGACAGGGGGACTATGGCTACACCTTC.

This chain joins TRBV6-5 and TRBJ2-1; possibly TRBD2 for D (6 bases). This CDR3 spans 12 amino acids. The V and J ends lost 6 bases and 7 bases respectively, with 10 bases between them. Germline V gene lookup returns CDR1 MNHEY and CDR2 SVGAGI. CDR3 nucleotides: TGTGCCAGCAGCCCAGGGAGGAATGAGCAGTTCTTC. Amino acids: CASSPGRNEQFF.

This clone rates as medium-sized. This sample also contains other DNA sequences that code for the same CDR3. CDR3 loop: CASSLENRNYGYTF. The CDR3 bases are TGTGCCAGCAGCTTGGAGAACAGGAACTATGGCTACACCTTC. The gene calls are TRBV5-6 and TRBJ1-2, with D perhaps TRBD1 (5 bases). Germline V gene data show CDR1 as SGHDT and CDR2 as YYEEEE. V lost 0 bases, J lost 2 bases, and 8 bases lay in between. The CDR3 covers 14 residues.

This clone appeared a single time. J is TRBJ2-2 and V is TRBV2; TRBD1 or TRBD2 may be the D gene (5 bases each). The CDR3 totals 17 residues. Germline CDR1 reads SNHLY; CDR2 reads FYNNEI. Deletions cut 5 bases from V and 4 bases from J, with 20 bases between. The CDR3 region has the DNA TGTGCCAGCAGTTATGGGACGGGTTCAATTCGCACCGGGGAGCTGTTTTTT. Residues: CASSYGTGSIRTGELFF.

This chain joins TRBV6-1 and TRBJ1-2; TRBD1 matches 9 bases. Germline V lookup: CDR1 MNHNS, CDR2 SASEGT. J lost 8 bases, V lost 2 bases, and 9 bases had no gene match. There are 15 residues in the CDR3. The CDR3 region is CASSESGQGYEGYTF. CDR3 coding DNA: TGTGCCAGCAGTGAATCGGGACAGGGTTACGAAGGCTACACCTTC.

This rearrangement joins TRBV5-1 to TRBJ2-5; D remains ambiguous. Germline assignment: CDR1 SGHRS and CDR2 YFSETQ. This CDR3 has 14 residues. V was cut by 2 bases and J by 2 bases, with 10 bases left in between. The CDR3 region has the DNA TGCGCCAGCAGCTTCGACGGAAGACAAGAGACCCAGTACTTC. Amino acid sequence: CASSFDGRQETQYF.

The V call is TRBV15, the J call TRBJ1-5, with D maybe TRBD1 (6 bases). CDR1 is LNHNV, CDR2 YYDKDF, per germline (reference sequence). This CDR3 contains 16 residues. Between the trimmed V and J ends, which lost 1 base and 3 bases, there was a span of 13 bases. CDR3 nucleotide sequence: TGTGCCACCAGCAGAGTCCCTAGACAGGACAATCAGCCCCAGCATTTT. It yields the protein CATSRVPRQDNQPQHF.

J is TRBJ2-1 and V is TRBV5-8, with 9 bases lining up with TRBD2. Losses at the gene ends were 5 bases for V and 0 bases for J; bases not matched to a gene: 9. The CDR3 sequence is 17 residues long. Germline CDR1 and CDR2: SGHTS and YDEGEE. As DNA, the CDR3 is TGTGCCAGCAGTTTTCCTAGCGGGGCGGACTCCTACAATGAGCAGTTCTTC. Protein sequence: CASSFPSGADSYNEQFF.

This sequence joins TRBV7-9 and TRBJ2-2, with a weak D call TRBD1 (5 bases). The V end was cut by 5 bases, the J end by 8 bases, with 12 bases between. CDR3 size: 13 residues. The germline V gene encodes CDR1 SEHNR and CDR2 FQNEAQ (reference sequence). The CDR3 reads CASSNQGSGELFF. CDR3 DNA: TGTGCCAGCAGCAATCAGGGTTCTGGGGAGCTGTTTTTT.

The V call is TRBV5-1, the J call TRBJ1-1, with a possible D match to TRBD1 (6 bases). Looked up from germline, CDR1 is SGHRS and CDR2 is YFSETQ. V was cut by 4 bases and J by 1 base, with 14 bases left in between. This CDR3 has 15 amino acids. DNA of the CDR3: TGCGCCAGCAGCCCGGACGGACAGCCGAACACTGAAGCTTTCTTT. Translated: CASSPDGQPNTEAFF.

This clone was recorded a few times. The rearrangement uses TRBV5-1 and TRBJ1-4; TRBD1 aligns across 8 bases. This CDR3 contains 14 residues. Germline loops: CDR1 SGHRS, CDR2 YFSETQ. Trimming took 2 bases from V and 6 from J; bases not matched to a gene: 3. CDR3 bases: TGCGCCAGCAGCTTCACAGGGGGAGATGAAAAACTGTTTTTT. Its protein product is CASSFTGGDEKLFF.

This chain joins TRBV30 and TRBJ2-3, with 7 bases aligning to TRBD1. Germline assignment: CDR1 GTSNPN and CDR2 SVGIG (reference sequence). CDR3 length: 15 residues. The junction had 9 bases not matched to a gene; V was cut back by 4 bases and J by 2 bases. The DNA for the CDR3 is TGTGCCTGGACCCTAGGGGGCAGGGACACAGATACGCAGTATTTT. Translating gives CAWTLGGRDTDTQYF.

This clone was seen more than once but under ten times. J is TRBJ2-5 and V is TRBV7-7; D is uncertain. CDR3 length equals 14 residues. Germline CDR1 and CDR2: SSHAT and FNYEAQ (reference sequence). Trimming shortened V by 2 bases and J by 1 base, and 8 bases separated the two germline ends. The CDR3 DNA follows: TGTGCCAGCAGCTTAAGTACTGCCCAAGAGACCCAGTACTTC. Encoded protein: CASSLSTAQETQYF.

This clone was observed a single time. This chain joins TRBV5-1 and TRBJ2-3; TRBD2 agrees at 8 bases. The CDR3 loop spans 14 amino acids. Germline V gene sequence: CDR1 SGHRS, CDR2 YFSETQ. Losses at the gene ends were 5 bases for V and 1 base for J; bases not matched to a gene: 3. CDR3 residues: CASREGLGTDTQYF. The CDR3 DNA follows: TGCGCCAGCAGGGAGGGACTAGGCACAGATACGCAGTATTTT.

The chain uses TRBV5-1 and TRBJ2-3; no reliable D call. The CDR3 is made up of 16 amino acids. Germline CDR1 SGHRS, CDR2 YFSETQ. V was pared by 1 base and J by 3 bases, with 15 bases between. The CDR3, as DNA: TGCGCCAGCAGCTTGCCGTCGCAGGCCAAGACAGATACGCAGTATTTT. Residues: CASSLPSQAKTDTQYF.

This clone is labeled medium-sized. The V call is TRBV30, the J call TRBJ1-2; TRBD1 might be the D (6 bases). Looked up from germline, CDR1 is GTSNPN and CDR2 is SVGIG (reference sequence). The CDR3 consists of 12 residues. Trimming shortened V by 2 bases and J by 2 bases, and 6 bases separated the two germline ends. CDR3 nucleotides: TGTGCCTGGAGTCAGGGGAACTATGGCTACACCTTC. This sequence encodes CAWSQGNYGYTF.

In its sample, this clone was seen a few times. The rearrangement uses TRBV5-1 and TRBJ2-7; perhaps TRBD2 as D (5 bases). The germline V gene encodes CDR1 SGHRS and CDR2 YFSETQ. This CDR3 is built from 16 residues. Trimming took off 0 bases at V and 3 bases at J, with 16 bases between the two ends. DNA for the CDR3: TGCGCCAGCAGCTTGGCTCGGACTCGTGAGTACTACGAGCAGTACTTC. Protein product: CASSLARTREYYEQYF.

The chain links TRBV5-8 to TRBJ2-6; D gene uncertain. Germline V gene lookup returns CDR1 SGHTS and CDR2 YDEGEE. This CDR3 is built from 17 residues. V lost 6 bases, J lost 5 bases, and 21 bases lay in between. DNA for the CDR3: TGTGCCAGCATTTACAATCCCACACAAAGTCGGGCCAACGTCCTGACTTTC. Translated, it gives CASIYNPTQSRANVLTF.

This clone was counted a few times. The chain is built from TRBV29-1 and TRBJ1-2; 7 bases are a match to TRBD1. V shed 4 bases and J 4 bases; nucleotides not matched to a gene: 3. The CDR3 spans 12 residues. The V gene's germline CDR1 is SQVTM and CDR2 ANQGSEA. The CDR3 protein is CSVGGTAYGYTF. CDR3 sequence (DNA): TGCAGCGTTGGTGGGACAGCCTATGGCTACACCTTC.

In nucleotides, the CDR3 is TGTGCCATCAGTGGAACATCTGACTATGGCTACACCTTC. Translated, it gives CAISGTSDYGYTF. The chain links TRBV10-3 to TRBJ1-2, with unresolved D. The CDR3 has 13 residues. With 4 bases removed from V and 3 bases from J, the gap between germline ends came to 9 bases. The germline CDR1 and CDR2 sequences are ENHRY and SYGVKD.

Of note for this clone: Its ends do not fully match the called genes, so a read error is possible. This rearrangement joins TRBV2 to TRBJ2-7, with D hard to call. The CDR3 spans 13 residues. The V gene's germline CDR1 is SNHLY and CDR2 FYNNEI. The CDR3 region is CASRLQPSLKQAF. CDR3 DNA: TGTGCCAGCAGACTGCAACCCAGCCTCAAGCAAGCATTC.

This chain connects TRBV6-6 to TRBJ2-2; 7 bases match TRBD1. The CDR3 spans 15 residues. The germline gives CDR1 MNHNY, CDR2 SVGAGI (reference sequence). With V trimmed by 5 bases and J by 5 bases, 8 bases remained unmatched. Here the CDR3 reads CASSRNRGGTGELFF. Here the CDR3 DNA reads TGTGCCAGCAGTCGCAACAGGGGCGGGACCGGGGAGCTGTTTTTT.